These 27 T cell receptor beta chains came from one sample sequenced in a study of beta chain features in type 1 diabetes. Study results and caveats: TCRB CDR3 length was moderately but significantly reduced in all four CD4+ subsets of Type 1 diabetes patients.

For these TCRs, the target antigens are not known. Investigators reverse transcribed all isolated RNA, so they sequenced expressed TCRB transcripts. Profiled with immunoSEQ multiplex PCR; TCRdb holds only in-frame clones, not every one. In the table there are a few hundred thousand clones, roughly 13% of which are singletons. Sequenced sample: naive CD4+ T cells from blood. These receptors came from a woman in her late teens or twenties with type 1 diabetes.

The V and J genes are TRBV4-1 and TRBJ2-7; TRBD1 might be the D (5 bases). The CDR3 length is 13 residues. CDR1 is MGHRA and CDR2 is YSYEKL in the germline V gene. V was cut by 3 bases and J by 0 bases, with 6 bases left in between. CDR3 sequence: CASSQTASYEQYF. DNA of the CDR3: TGCGCCAGCAGCCAGACAGCCTCCTACGAGCAGTACTTC.

The rearrangement links TRBV4-3 to TRBJ2-1; TRBD2 aligns across 7 bases. This CDR3 has 16 residues. The junction had 14 bases not matched to a gene; V was cut back by 4 bases and J by 8 bases. CDR1 and CDR2 from the germline V gene are LGHNA and YSLEER. This chain's CDR3 is CASSPQRLADLYEQFF. In DNA, the CDR3 is TGCGCCAGCAGCCCCCAGCGGCTAGCGGACCTCTATGAGCAGTTCTTC.

The CDR3 region is CASSVGPYGYTF. The CDR3 nucleotides are TGTGCCAGCAGCGTAGGGCCCTATGGCTACACCTTC. The chain uses TRBV9 and TRBJ1-2, with D uncertain. Trimming took off 0 bases at V and 4 bases at J, with 4 bases between the two ends. This CDR3 region has 12 residues. Germline assignment: CDR1 SGDLS and CDR2 YYNGEE.

This clone was seen only a few times. The gene calls are TRBV29-1 and TRBJ2-1; 8 nucleotides align to TRBD2. The germline V gene encodes CDR1 SQVTM and CDR2 ANQGSEA. The CDR3 sequence is 12 residues long. DNA of the CDR3: TGCCAAACTAGCGGAGGTGCCAATGAGCAGTTCTTC. As protein: CQTSGGANEQFF.

This clone came up a few times. The chain recombines TRBV5-4 with TRBJ1-2; 8 positions match TRBD1. The CDR3 loop spans 15 amino acids. Looked up from germline, CDR1 is SGHNT and CDR2 is YYREEE (reference sequence). V lost 0 bases, J lost 4 bases, and 5 bases stayed unmatched. The CDR3 DNA reads TGTGCCAGCAGCTTGGGACAGGGGAGAGGCTATGGCTACACCTTC. Translated, it gives CASSLGQGRGYGYTF.

This clone has just a few counts. V usage is TRBV5-1 and J usage is TRBJ2-7; perhaps TRBD1 as D (6 bases). Germline CDR1 reads SGHRS; CDR2 reads YFSETQ. The length of the CDR3 is 16 residues. V was pared by 1 base and J by 2 bases, with 16 bases between. The CDR3 bases are TGCGCCAGCAGCTTGATTCCACAGGGTACCGCCTACGAGCAGTACTTC. Amino acid sequence: CASSLIPQGTAYEQYF. Full variable domain (remainder filled in from reference TRBV5-1 and TRBJ2-7): KAGVTQTPRYLIKTRGQQVTLSCSPISGHRSVSWYQQTPGQGLQFLFEYFSETQRNKGNFPGRFSGRQFSNSRSEMNVSTLELGDSALYLCASSLIPQGTAYEQYFGPGTRLTVT.

This chain connects TRBV14 to TRBJ2-5, with 10 positions matching TRBD2. The DNA matches TRBJ2-7 better at its end, which makes the J call doubtful. The germline CDR1 and CDR2 sequences are SGHDN and FVKESK. CDR3 length equals 17 residues. The CDR3 coding sequence is TGTGCCAGCAGTCCCGGACTAGCGGTACTAAGCTCCTACGAGCAGTACTTC. This gives the protein CASSPGLAVLSSYEQYF.

V usage is TRBV6-6 and J usage is TRBJ1-5; D not certain. The CDR3 is 11 amino acids. CDR1 MNHNY and CDR2 SVGAGI come from the germline V gene (reference sequence). Trimming removed 8 bases at V and 3 bases at J, with 5 bases between. The CDR3 spells CASGPNQPQHF. The CDR3 bases are TGTGCCAGCGGCCCCAATCAGCCCCAGCATTTT.

The chain couples TRBV19 to TRBJ2-1; 7 positions match TRBD1. CDR1 LNHDA and CDR2 SQIVND come from the germline V gene (reference sequence). The junction had 10 bases not matched to a gene; V was cut back by 2 bases and J by 6 bases. This CDR3 is built from 16 residues. CDR3 amino acids: CASSILVRGLGNEQFF. CDR3 bases: TGTGCCAGTAGTATACTCGTTAGGGGGCTTGGCAATGAGCAGTTCTTC.

The sample holds a few counts of this clone. The rearrangement uses TRBV9 and TRBJ2-3; 7 bases agree with TRBD1. Germline trimming cut 2 bases from V and 0 bases from J; bases unmatched to any gene: 6. Germline V gene sequence: CDR1 SGDLS, CDR2 YYNGEE. This CDR3 has 16 residues. This chain's CDR3 is CASSVSDRRSTDTQYF. CDR3 bases: TGTGCCAGCAGCGTCTCGGACAGGCGAAGCACAGATACGCAGTATTTT. Full variable domain (missing parts from reference TRBV9 and TRBJ2-3): DSGVTQTPKHLITATGQRVTLRCSPRSGDLSVYWYQQSLDQGLQFLIQYYNGEERAKGNILERFSAQQFPDLHSELNLSSLELGDSALYFCASSVSDRRSTDTQYFGPGTRLTVL.

The chain combines TRBV30 with TRBJ2-5; 9 bases match TRBD1. V lost 5 bases and J lost 7; bases outside the gene matches: 11. This CDR3 has 14 amino acids. Germline V CDR1 and CDR2: GTSNPN, SVGIG (reference sequence). The CDR3 DNA is TGTGCCTGGTCTCAAACAGGGGGCATAGGGACCCAGTACTTC. Protein: CAWSQTGGIGTQYF. Full variable domain (remainder filled in from reference TRBV30 and TRBJ2-5): SQTIHQWPATLVQPVGSPLSLECTVEGTSNPNLYWYRQAAGRGLQLLFYSVGIGQISSEVPQNLSASRPQDRQFILSSKKLLLSDSGFYLCAWSQTGGIGTQYFGPGTRLLVL.

This clone was observed a few times. V usage is TRBV6-5 and J usage is TRBJ1-5; D is perhaps TRBD1 (5 bases). There are 13 residues in the CDR3. Trimming removed 5 bases at V and 7 bases at J, with 12 bases between. Germline-derived CDR1 and CDR2 are MNHEY and SVGAGI. CDR3 sequence reads: CASSGGDRQPQHF. CDR3 bases: TGTGCCAGCAGTGGAGGGGACCGCCAGCCCCAGCATTTT.

This clone was picked up a small number of times. The chain carries TRBV9 and TRBJ2-7; 10 bases map to TRBD2. The CDR3 contains 15 residues. The V gene end was trimmed by 4 bases and the J gene end by 4 bases; junction bases not matched to a gene: 8. In germline, CDR1 is SGDLS, CDR2 YYNGEE. The CDR3 region has the DNA TGTGCCAGCAGCCCACTTTTAGCGGGAGGTTACGAGCAGTACTTC. Translating it yields CASSPLLAGGYEQYF. The whole variable domain, filled in from reference TRBV9 and TRBJ2-7, reads DSGVTQTPKHLITATGQRVTLRCSPRSGDLSVYWYQQSLDQGLQFLIQYYNGEERAKGNILERFSAQQFPDLHSELNLSSLELGDSALYFCASSPLLAGGYEQYFGPGTRLTVT.

The chain joins TRBV7-8 to TRBJ1-4; the D gene is possibly TRBD1 (5 bases). The germline gives CDR1 SGHVS, CDR2 FQNEAQ. V was trimmed by 1 base and J by 8 bases, leaving 14 bases between them. The CDR3 has 15 residues. DNA of the CDR3: TGTGCCAGCAGCTTAGTCAGGGAAGTTGTCGAAAAACTGTTTTTT. Translated: CASSLVREVVEKLFF.

The chain has TRBV6-5 and TRBJ2-1, with D tentatively TRBD2 (6 bases). Germline V gene data show CDR1 as MNHEY and CDR2 as SVGAGI. V shed 0 bases and J shed 2 bases, with 8 bases lying between them. CDR3 length: 15 amino acids. Written as DNA, the CDR3 is TGTGCCAGCAGTTACTCTGGCGGGGCCTACAATGAGCAGTTCTTC. It translates to CASSYSGGAYNEQFF.

In this sample, this clone turned up a few times. The chain uses TRBV6-5 and TRBJ2-1; a possible D gene is TRBD2 (5 bases). Trimming pared 8 bases from V and 9 bases from J, leaving 23 bases between. CDR3 length equals 15 residues. Germline CDR1 reads MNHEY; CDR2 reads SVGAGI. Here the CDR3 DNA reads TGTGCCAGCTCCCCAAGGGCAGGAGCCGCGGGTGAGCAGTTCTTC. Its translation: CASSPRAGAAGEQFF.

This chain links TRBV30 with TRBJ2-7; no clear D gene. The CDR3 loop spans 11 amino acids. Between the trimmed V and J ends, which lost 0 bases and 5 bases, there was a span of 5 bases. The germline V gene encodes CDR1 GTSNPN and CDR2 SVGIG (reference sequence). The CDR3 sequence is CAWSVLHEQYF. The DNA of the CDR3 is TGTGCCTGGAGTGTACTGCACGAGCAGTACTTC.

This clone was recorded a few times. The chain combines TRBV5-6 with TRBJ1-5; TRBD1 agrees at 7 bases. V shed 4 bases and J 2 bases; nucleotides not matched to a gene: 9. Germline V gives CDR1 SGHDT, CDR2 YYEEEE. This CDR3 comprises 16 residues. This CDR3 is CASSRTGRRGNQPQHF. The CDR3, as DNA: TGTGCCAGCAGCAGGACAGGTCGGCGGGGCAATCAGCCCCAGCATTTT. Drawing the rest from reference TRBV5-6 and TRBJ1-5, the complete variable domain is DAGVTQSPTHLIKTRGQQVTLRCSPKSGHDTVSWYQQALGQGPQFIFQYYEEEERQRGNFPDRFSGHQFPNYSSELNVNALLLGDSALYLCASSRTGRRGNQPQHFGDGTRLSIL.

The gene calls are TRBV21-1 and TRBJ2-2; the table names TRBD2, a call not compared with the DNA. TRBV21-1 is assigned pseudogene status. This CDR3 contains 16 residues. The CDR3 is CASSKVGIRDTGELFF. CDR3 coding DNA: TGTGCCAGCAGCAAAGTCGGAATACGGGACACCGGGGAGCTGTTTTTT.

This clone was counted only a few times. The rearrangement joins TRBV15 to TRBJ2-1; D ambiguous. Germline V gene lookup returns CDR1 LNHNV and CDR2 YYDKDF (reference sequence). The CDR3 loop spans 16 amino acids. V dropped 3 bases and J dropped 7 bases, with 19 bases sitting between them. The chain's CDR3 is CATSRASWSFENEQFF. CDR3 nucleotide sequence: TGTGCCACCAGCAGGGCTTCTTGGAGTTTTGAGAATGAGCAGTTCTTC.

The rearrangement links TRBV7-2 to TRBJ2-7; 10 nucleotides line up with TRBD1. The germline V gene encodes CDR1 SGHTA and CDR2 FQGNSA. CDR3 length equals 15 residues. V shed 6 bases and J 4 bases; nucleotides not matched to a gene: 9. This chain's CDR3 is CASRRPGQGTYEQYF. For the CDR3, the DNA is TGTGCCAGCAGGCGTCCGGGACAGGGGACATACGAGCAGTACTTC.

This clone was seen a handful of times. The chain combines TRBV7-2 with TRBJ2-7; 9 bases fit TRBD2. Germline CDR1 SGHTA, CDR2 FQGNSA. The J segment lost 6 bases and the V segment lost 1 base, leaving 7 bases of the junction unmatched. This CDR3 contains 15 residues. CDR3: CASSLGGTSLGEQYF. The CDR3 DNA reads as TGTGCCAGCAGCTTAGGTGGGACTAGCTTGGGCGAGCAGTACTTC.

This clone was counted only a few times. V is TRBV30 and J is TRBJ1-2, with D unclear. Germline values: CDR1 GTSNPN, CDR2 SVGIG (reference sequence). Trimming removed 0 bases from V and 0 bases from J, with 8 bases in between. The CDR3 spans 14 residues. CDR3 residues: CAWSVSGTNYGYTF. In nucleotides, the CDR3 is TGTGCCTGGAGTGTATCGGGGACTAACTATGGCTACACCTTC.

This clone has only a few counts. The chain carries TRBV30 and TRBJ1-1; 7 bases are a match to TRBD1. The CDR3 is made up of 14 amino acids. Germline V lookup: CDR1 GTSNPN, CDR2 SVGIG (reference sequence). The CDR3: CGVYRGPLNTEAFF. CDR3 bases: TGTGGGGTATACAGGGGCCCCCTGAACACTGAAGCTTTCTTT.

The chain carries TRBV18 and TRBJ1-6; 9 bases match TRBD1. The CDR3 length is 15 residues. Trimming removed 6 bases from V and 9 bases from J; junction bases left unmatched: 9. Germline V gene data show CDR1 as KGHSH and CDR2 as LQKENI. CDR3 protein: CASSQGQGMGSPLHF. CDR3 nucleotide sequence: TGTGCCAGCTCGCAGGGACAGGGCATGGGTTCACCCCTCCACTTT.

The rearrangement uses TRBV10-3 and TRBJ2-5; TRBD1 aligns across 10 bases. This CDR3 is built from 14 residues. Germline V lookup: CDR1 ENHRY, CDR2 SYGVKD. V shed 8 bases, J shed 3 bases, and the junction held 6 bases outside the gene matches. This chain's CDR3 is CAISGTGAEETQYF. The CDR3 DNA reads as TGTGCCATCTCCGGGACAGGGGCTGAAGAGACCCAGTACTTC.

This clone has a handful of counts. This chain joins TRBV28 and TRBJ1-1, with D perhaps matching TRBD1 (5 bases). Deletions cut 8 bases from V and 11 bases from J, with 12 bases between. The V gene's germline CDR1 is MDHEN and CDR2 SYDVKM. CDR3 length: 10 residues. The CDR3 DNA sequence: TGTGCCAGCTGGGGAGGGGCTGCTTTCTTT. This sequence encodes CASWGGAAFF.